This TCR beta chain derives from a study of cytotoxic CD8 clonotypes in ibrutinib-treated CLL. Study-level information: The study recorded mean values of about 260,000 productive templates and 94,082 productive rearrangements per sample. General observations from the study: The study found baseline clonality above age-matched healthy donors, tracking circulating CD8+ T-cell counts. Sustained-remission patients were sampled at different times than progressing patients were.

Germline V gene sequence: CDR1 MGHDK, CDR2 SYGVNS. This CDR3 is built from 14 residues. With 2 bases removed from V and 6 bases from J, the gap between germline ends came to 12 bases. Sequencing was performed with immunoSEQ multiplex PCR; in TCRdb, only in-frame clones are kept and a portion is missing. The sample carries 200,000 to 250,000 clones, 70% recorded once. Regarding this clone: What it binds is unknown.

This specimen was PBMCs, taken after 12 months of ibrutinib treatment. This TCR derives from a human donor with chronic lymphocytic leukemia. The chain joins TRBV25-1 to TRBJ2-3, with a tentative D call TRBD1 (5 bases). This CDR3 reads CASSEGATRDTQYF. The CDR3 bases are TGTGCCAGCAGTGAAGGGGCCACGAGGGATACGCAGTATTTT.